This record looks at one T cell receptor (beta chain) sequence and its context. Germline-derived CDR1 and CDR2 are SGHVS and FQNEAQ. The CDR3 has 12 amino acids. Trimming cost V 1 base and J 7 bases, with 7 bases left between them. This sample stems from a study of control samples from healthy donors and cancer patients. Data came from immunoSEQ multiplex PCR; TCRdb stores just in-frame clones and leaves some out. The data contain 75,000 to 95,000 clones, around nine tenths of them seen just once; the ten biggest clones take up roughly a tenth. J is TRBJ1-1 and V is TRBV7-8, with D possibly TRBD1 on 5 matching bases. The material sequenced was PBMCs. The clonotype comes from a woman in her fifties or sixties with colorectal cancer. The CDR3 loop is CASSLVRGEAFF. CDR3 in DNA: TGTGCCAGCAGCTTAGTGAGGGGTGAAGCTTTCTTT.